The present T cell receptor beta chain was sequenced within a study of blood T cell repertoires in COVID-19. Across the whole study: Material from acute and convalescent COVID-19 was sourced from the United States, Italy and Spain. T cells, B-cell-depleted T cells, or PBMCs supplied cDNA or gDNA.

Method: immunoSEQ multiplex PCR; TCRdb's copy keeps in-frame clones and lacks some. This sample carries about 140,000 clones, about 80% of them seen once, and the ten largest clones take more than 7%. CDR1 SGHTA and CDR2 FQGNSA come from the germline V gene. The CDR3 spans 13 residues. The V and J ends lost 5 bases and 4 bases respectively, with 11 bases between them. The sample consisted of peripheral blood. The genes are TRBV7-2 and TRBJ1-2, with D possibly matching TRBD1 (6 bases). The receptor comes from a human donor in a cohort sampled during active COVID-19. The CDR3 reads CASSLDRSYGYTF. Written as DNA, the CDR3 is TGTGCCAGCAGCCTCGACAGGTCCTATGGCTACACCTTC.